Below, 6 T cell receptor beta chains from the same sample are listed, as sequenced in a study of tumor-infiltrating lymphocytes in localized non-small cell lung cancer. Repertoires were generated with immunoSEQ multiplex PCR, while TCRdb's copy carries only in-frame clones and drops some. The data contain just under 30,000 clones, over 75% of them singletons. Input material: lung tumor tissue. Source of these receptors: a human donor with non-small cell lung cancer.

The chain combines TRBV6-6 with TRBJ1-2; D is unresolved. CDR1 and CDR2 (germline): MNHNY, SVGAGI (reference sequence). There are 13 residues in the CDR3. Trimming pared 7 bases from V and 3 bases from J, leaving 12 bases between. The CDR3 region is CASTAYGDYGYTF. Written as DNA, the CDR3 is TGTGCCAGCACCGCATATGGGGACTATGGCTACACCTTC.

CDR3 protein: CARSWGLAGDFTYNEQFF. In nucleotides, the CDR3 is TGTGCCAGAAGCTGGGGACTAGCGGGGGACTTCACCTACAATGAGCAGTTCTTC. The gene calls are TRBV5-3 and TRBJ2-1, with TRBD2 identical over 14 bases. TRBV5-3 counts as an open reading frame of uncertain function. CDR3 length: 18 amino acids. The junction had 7 bases not matched to a gene; V was cut back by 3 bases and J by 2 bases.

The rearrangement links TRBV25-1 to TRBJ1-2, with D unclear. This CDR3 comprises 14 residues. Trimming took 1 base from V and 1 from J, leaving 7 bases between them. CDR1 MGHDK and CDR2 SYGVNS come from the germline V gene. The CDR3 sequence: CASSELQDNYGYTF. DNA for the CDR3: TGTGCCAGCAGTGAATTGCAGGATAACTATGGCTACACCTTC.

This chain joins TRBV5-4 and TRBJ2-3, with TRBD1 matching 9 bases. The J segment lost 5 bases and the V segment lost 4 bases, leaving 5 bases of the junction unmatched. Looked up from germline, CDR1 is SGHNT and CDR2 is YYREEE (reference sequence). The CDR3 is 14 residues long. The CDR3 DNA follows: TGTGCCAGCAGCGCAAGGACAGGGGAAGATACGCAGTATTTT. This gives the protein CASSARTGEDTQYF.

The J gene is TRBJ1-5, the V gene TRBV7-2, with TRBD1 matching over 7 bases. The CDR3 sequence is 15 residues long. After removal of 1 base from V and 6 bases from J, the junction contained 6 bases not matched to a gene. Looked up from germline, CDR1 is SGHTA and CDR2 is FQGNSA. The CDR3 DNA is TGTGCCAGCAGCTTAGAAACAGGGGCTAGTCAGCCCCAGCATTTT. It is translated as CASSLETGASQPQHF.

The V call is TRBV6-6, the J call TRBJ2-3, with D uncertain. V was cut by 4 bases and J by 3 bases, with 2 bases left in between. Germline CDR1 reads MNHNY; CDR2 reads SVGAGI (reference sequence). The CDR3 covers 11 residues. The CDR3 loop is CASSLTDTQYF. The CDR3 region has the DNA TGTGCCAGCAGTTTGACAGATACGCAGTATTTT.